The 21 T cell receptor beta chains reported below all come from one sample, sequenced in a study of human T cells and chemical hapten exposure. Using its own MiXCR run on the RACE reads, TCRdb lists one record per CDR3 protein. The data contain around 50,000 distinct CDR3 sequences, about 9% of them singletons. Time point given: patch test 1, 2 weeks after DPC sensitization. This sample's treatment: therapeutic diphenylcyclopropenone sensitization with weekly scalp DPC. Sequences were derived from whole blood, sampled in connection with sensitization to the hapten diphenylcyclopropenone (DPC). The origin of the receptors is a woman between 35 and 50 years old with alopecia areata. Some clones in this sample may be carry-over from other donors' samples.

This clonotype was seen at least ten times. V is TRBV28 and J is TRBJ1-3; tentatively, D is TRBD1 (5 bases). Germline lookup yields CDR1 MDHEN and CDR2 SYDVKM. The CDR3 consists of 13 residues. The V end lost 11 bases, the J end lost 5 bases, and 16 bases lay between the germline ends. In DNA, the CDR3 is TGTGCCGCTTACGGCGGGGGACGAAACACCATATATTTT. Protein product: CAAYGGGRNTIYF. Based on the CDR3 plus reference TRBV28 and TRBJ1-3, the full variable domain is DVKVTQSSRYLVKRTGEKVFLECVQDMDHENMFWYRQDPGLGLRLIYFSYDVKMKEKGDIPEGYSVSREKKERFSLILESASTNQTSMYLCAAYGGGRNTIYFGEGSWLTVV.

There are a few counts of this clonotype. CDR3 nucleotide sequence: TGTGCCAGCAGCTTAGGGGGCGCTAACTATGGCTACACCTTC. The encoded protein is CASSLGGANYGYTF. V gene TRBV5-4 combines with J gene TRBJ1-2, with TRBD1 matching 7 bases. J lost 0 bases, V lost 2 bases, and 1 base had no gene match. This CDR3 is built from 14 residues. Looked up from germline, CDR1 is SGHNT and CDR2 is YYREEE (reference sequence).

This clonotype was counted many times. The chain has TRBV29-1 and TRBJ1-1; no clear D gene. CDR3 length: 9 amino acids. V was cut by 8 bases and J by 11 bases, with 12 bases left in between. Looked up from germline, CDR1 is SQVTM and CDR2 is ANQGSEA. This CDR3 reads CSLYPGAFF. The CDR3 nucleotides are TGCAGCCTTTATCCTGGCGCTTTCTTT.

This clonotype was seen repeatedly, ten times or more. The rearrangement uses TRBV29-1 and TRBJ2-7; TRBD1 matches 7 bases. Germline values: CDR1 SQVTM, CDR2 ANQGSEA. V dropped 4 bases and J dropped 2; count of bases not matched to a gene: 5. This CDR3 spans 13 amino acids. CDR3 in DNA: TGCAGCGTTGGACAGGGCACTGCCTACGAGCAGTACTTC. Its translation is CSVGQGTAYEQYF.

The chain carries TRBV6-1 and TRBJ1-2, with TRBD1 as a possible D gene (5 bases). The germline V gene has CDR1 MNHNS and CDR2 SASEGT. The V and J ends lost 8 bases and 3 bases respectively, with 10 bases between them. The CDR3 runs 12 residues. In DNA, the CDR3 is TGTGCCAGCGGGGACTCCTACTATGGCTACACCTTC. Its translation: CASGDSYYGYTF.

The rearrangement uses TRBV30 and TRBJ2-5; D may correspond to TRBD1 or TRBD2 (5 bases each). This CDR3 is built from 15 residues. Germline V gives CDR1 GTSNPN, CDR2 SVGIG (reference sequence). The V end lost 7 bases, the J end lost 2 bases, and 20 bases lay between the germline ends. CDR3 residues: CASSGSRGTQETQYF. The CDR3 DNA reads as TGTGCCTCTTCGGGTAGCCGGGGCACACAAGAGACCCAGTACTTC.

This clonotype came up a few times. The J gene is TRBJ1-1, the V gene TRBV29-1; TRBD1 agrees at 7 bases. Germline CDR1 and CDR2: SQVTM and ANQGSEA. V lost 5 bases to trimming and J lost 4 bases; unmatched junction nucleotides: 4. There are 12 residues in the CDR3. This chain's CDR3 is CSVLTGATEAFF. Written as DNA, the CDR3 is TGCAGCGTTTTAACAGGGGCCACTGAAGCTTTCTTT.

This clonotype has only a few counts. This chain links TRBV7-9 with TRBJ2-3, with D possibly being TRBD2 (5 bases). The germline gives CDR1 SEHNR, CDR2 FQNEAQ (reference sequence). V lost 4 bases and J lost 4, with 12 bases in between. CDR3 length: 14 amino acids. The DNA for the CDR3 is TGTGCCAGCAGCTCACGGGTCGGGGCAGATACGCAGTATTTT. Translated, it gives CASSSRVGADTQYF.

This clonotype was found many times. The rearrangement joins TRBV29-1 to TRBJ1-6; D perhaps matches TRBD1 (6 bases). Trimming cost V 7 bases and J 6 bases, with 13 bases left between them. In germline, CDR1 is SQVTM, CDR2 ANQGSEA. CDR3 length: 13 amino acids. The CDR3 region is CSARTALNSPLHF. DNA of the CDR3: TGCAGCGCCAGGACAGCACTTAATTCACCCCTCCACTTT.

This clonotype was detected only a few times. This chain joins TRBV5-6 and TRBJ2-5; D may be TRBD1 or TRBD2 (5 bases each). The V and J ends lost 6 bases and 1 base respectively, with 10 bases between them. The CDR3 spans 13 residues. CDR1 is SGHDT, CDR2 YYEEEE, per germline. The CDR3 spells CASNLGTQETQYF. CDR3 bases: TGTGCCAGCAACCTCGGGACCCAAGAGACCCAGTACTTC. Based on the CDR3 plus reference TRBV5-6 and TRBJ2-5, the full variable domain is DAGVTQSPTHLIKTRGQQVTLRCSPKSGHDTVSWYQQALGQGPQFIFQYYEEEERQRGNFPDRFSGHQFPNYSSELNVNALLLGDSALYLCASNLGTQETQYFGPGTRLLVL.

The rearrangement uses TRBV27 and TRBJ2-6; TRBD1 aligns across 11 bases. Unmatched junction bases numbered 10, after V lost 5 bases and J lost 4 bases. CDR1 is MNHEY, CDR2 SMNVEV, per germline (reference sequence). The CDR3 has 18 amino acids. DNA for the CDR3: TGTGCCAGCAGTCAATTCGGACAGGGGGCATTGGGGGCCAACGTCCTGACTTTC. It specifies CASSQFGQGALGANVLTF.

This clonotype was seen ten or more times. V is TRBV20-1 and J is TRBJ1-1; tentative D call: TRBD1 (5 bases). Germline CDR1 DFQATT, CDR2 SNEGSKA (reference sequence). The CDR3 totals 13 residues. Trimming cost V 1 base and J 4 bases, with 10 bases left between them. DNA for the CDR3: TGCAGTGCTAGAGGACAGCTAGGCACTGAAGCTTTCTTT. This gives the protein CSARGQLGTEAFF.

This clonotype appeared many times. CDR3 coding DNA: TGTGCCAGCAGAGATCCCGGGACAGGGGGCAGGTATGAGCAGTTCTTC. It yields the protein CASRDPGTGGRYEQFF. The chain uses TRBV6-1 and TRBJ2-1; TRBD1 matches 12 bases. This CDR3 has 16 amino acids. The V segment lost 6 bases and the J segment 8 bases; nucleotides outside the gene matches: 11. CDR1 is MNHNS and CDR2 is SASEGT in the germline V gene.

In its sample, this clonotype was seen a few times. The chain joins TRBV30 to TRBJ2-2; D is uncertain. This CDR3 has 11 amino acids. V lost 8 bases and J 1 base, leaving 5 bases between the germline ends. The germline V gene encodes CDR1 GTSNPN and CDR2 SVGIG (reference sequence). The CDR3: CAGWNTGELFF. The CDR3 DNA reads TGTGCCGGATGGAACACCGGGGAGCTGTTTTTT.

V gene TRBV29-1 combines with J gene TRBJ1-1; TRBD1 agrees at 7 bases. V lost 6 bases to trimming and J lost 1 base; unmatched junction nucleotides: 8. The CDR3 contains 14 residues. Per germline, CDR1 SQVTM and CDR2 ANQGSEA. The CDR3 protein is CSVEYRGRNTEAFF. CDR3 bases: TGCAGCGTAGAGTACAGGGGACGGAACACTGAAGCTTTCTTT.

This clonotype has a count of ten or more. The J gene is TRBJ2-3, the V gene TRBV7-2, with D maybe TRBD2 (6 bases). Germline V gene data show CDR1 as SGHTA and CDR2 as FQGNSA. Trimming shortened V by 5 bases and J by 6 bases, and 27 bases separated the two germline ends. This CDR3 has 18 amino acids. The CDR3 here is CASSRLPGRPSDPDTQYF. CDR3 coding DNA: TGTGCCAGCAGCCGCCTGCCTGGGAGGCCTAGCGACCCGGATACGCAGTATTTT.

This clonotype occurred many times. The chain has TRBV19 and TRBJ2-7, with no clear D. Germline CDR1 LNHDA, CDR2 SQIVND (reference sequence). CDR3 length: 13 amino acids. Deletions cut 1 base from V and 1 base from J, with 5 bases between. CDR3 bases: TGTGCCAGTAGTATAGGGGATTCCTACGAGCAGTACTTC. This codes for CASSIGDSYEQYF.

The sample holds many counts of this clonotype. V usage is TRBV6-2 or TRBV6-3 and J usage is TRBJ1-3; D is possibly TRBD1 (6 bases). From germline, CDR1 is MNHEY and CDR2 SVGEGT. Trimming removed 7 bases at V and 0 bases at J, with 16 bases between. This CDR3 is built from 16 residues. CDR3 DNA sequence: TGTGCCAGCACTTCGGGGGGCCGAAGCTCTGGAAACACCATATATTTT. It codes for CASTSGGRSSGNTIYF.

This clonotype showed up many times. V usage is TRBV2 and J usage is TRBJ2-7; TRBD1 matches at 7 bases. The germline CDR1 and CDR2 sequences are SNHLY and FYNNEI. CDR3 length equals 16 residues. The J segment lost 2 bases and the V segment lost 8 bases, leaving 15 bases of the junction unmatched. CDR3 DNA: TGTGCCAGCCACAGGGGTATGGCGGGCGGACCCTACGAGCAGTACTTC. Its protein product is CASHRGMAGGPYEQYF.

This clonotype was found a few times. The V call is TRBV12-3 or TRBV12-4, the J call TRBJ2-2; D gene unclear. The CDR3 covers 14 residues. Trimming took 3 bases from V and 4 from J, leaving 9 bases between them. Written as DNA, the CDR3 is TGTGCCAGCAGTTTTTCACTCGGCACCGGGGAGCTGTTTTTT. Protein product: CASSFSLGTGELFF.

This rearrangement joins TRBV5-5 to TRBJ1-1, with D maybe TRBD1 (6 bases). Germline loops: CDR1 SGHKS, CDR2 YYEKEE (reference sequence). The CDR3 spans 13 residues. V lost 4 bases and J 10 bases, leaving 17 bases between the germline ends. CDR3 DNA sequence: TGTGCCAGCAGCGTGGACAGTCCTTCTGCAGCTTTCTTT. Protein product: CASSVDSPSAAFF.